The 27 T cell receptor beta chains below all came from one sample that was sequenced in a study of cytomegalovirus exposure and HLA in healthy donors (dated by TCRdb to 2016 to 2017). The library was made by the immunoSEQ multiplex PCR assay. For the multiplex PCR, a mixture combining 60 forward primers for TCR Vbeta segments and 13 reverse primers for TCR Jbeta segments was used. Not all clones reach the TCRdb copy of this immuneACCESS table, which keeps in-frame sequences only. Checked studies attribute under half of the gap to unresolved V genes and leave the rest unexplained. In this sample the table shows about 64,000 clones, over 75% of which occur a single time. Of the sample, about 10% falls within the top ten clones. Sequencing was done on a sample of PBMCs. The source of these receptors is a female donor in good health and CMV-seronegative.

V is TRBV6-5 and J is TRBJ2-5; 8 bases align to TRBD2. After removal of 0 bases from V and 5 bases from J, the junction contained 2 bases not matched to a gene. The CDR3 consists of 14 residues. CDR1 MNHEY and CDR2 SVGAGI come from the germline V gene. CDR3 sequence (DNA): TGTGCCAGCAGTTACTCGCAGCGGGGGGAGACCCAGTACTTC. As protein: CASSYSQRGETQYF.

This clone has a handful of counts. The V and J genes are TRBV15 and TRBJ2-7, with D hard to call. The CDR3 contains 13 residues. The germline CDR1 and CDR2 sequences are LNHNV and YYDKDF (reference sequence). Trimming left V 11 bases short and J 2 bases short, with 16 bases between. In DNA, the CDR3 is TGTGCCTCCTCTCCGCGTGGTGCCTACGAGCAGTACTTC. It is translated as CASSPRGAYEQYF.

This sequence joins TRBV30 and TRBJ1-2, with D perhaps TRBD1 (6 bases). The CDR3 length is 14 residues. The germline V and J ends were trimmed by 3 bases and 4 bases, with 15 bases remaining between them. Germline V lookup: CDR1 GTSNPN, CDR2 SVGIG (reference sequence). CDR3: CAWRGQIRSYGYTF. Here the CDR3 DNA reads TGTGCCTGGAGAGGACAGATTCGGAGCTATGGCTACACCTTC.

The CDR3 DNA sequence: TGTGCCAGCAGTGAACCGGGGGGCCGGACCGGGGAGCTGTTTTTT. Protein: CASSEPGGRTGELFF. The chain carries TRBV25-1 and TRBJ2-2; D might be TRBD2 (7 bases). V lost 2 bases and J 5 bases, leaving 12 bases between the germline ends. Germline-derived CDR1 and CDR2 are MGHDK and SYGVNS. The CDR3 runs to 15 residues.

The J gene is TRBJ2-6, the V gene TRBV19; 7 nucleotides align to TRBD2. CDR1 and CDR2 (germline): LNHDA, SQIVND (reference sequence). V lost 7 bases, J lost 1 base, and 7 bases stayed unmatched. This CDR3 has 16 amino acids. The CDR3 bases are TGTGCCAGTAAGGGAGGGCTTTTATCTGGGGCCAACGTCCTGACTTTC. It yields the protein CASKGGLLSGANVLTF.

J is TRBJ1-1 and V is TRBV7-3, with D tentatively TRBD1 (6 bases). The CDR3 covers 15 residues. The V gene's germline CDR1 is SGHTA and CDR2 FQGTGA. V dropped 5 bases and J dropped 1 base, with 14 bases sitting between them. The CDR3 DNA is TGTGCCAGCAGCCGAACGGGGGGGCCGAACACTGAAGCTTTCTTT. It is translated as CASSRTGGPNTEAFF.

The chain couples TRBV9 to TRBJ2-1, with TRBD2 matching over 14 bases. This CDR3 has 16 residues. Germline V gene lookup returns CDR1 SGDLS and CDR2 YYNGEE. With V trimmed by 4 bases and J by 12 bases, 12 bases remained unmatched. The CDR3 coding sequence is TGTGCCAGCAGCCTCGAGGGACTAGCGGGAGAGAGGGGGCAGTTCTTC. This translates into CASSLEGLAGERGQFF.

This clone appeared a single time. The chain employs TRBV28 and TRBJ2-7, with D possibly being TRBD2 (6 bases). V lost 3 bases to trimming and J lost 6 bases, with 18 bases between them. Germline V CDR1 and CDR2: MDHEN, SYDVKM. The CDR3 is made up of 15 amino acids. The CDR3 protein is CASSFPGLPKVEQYF. In nucleotides, the CDR3 is TGTGCCAGCAGTTTCCCGGGACTCCCAAAGGTCGAGCAGTACTTC.

V is TRBV19 and J is TRBJ2-7; D might be TRBD2 (6 bases). Germline CDR1 is LNHDA and CDR2 is SQIVND (reference sequence). V was shortened by 8 bases and J by 0 bases, with 17 bases between the two germline ends. The CDR3 spans 15 residues. CDR3 sequence (DNA): TGTGCCAGTCGTAGTAGGGCGGGGAGCTCCTACGAGCAGTACTTC. It specifies CASRSRAGSSYEQYF.

The genes are TRBV7-9 and TRBJ2-1; 8 bases match TRBD1. This CDR3 has 14 amino acids. CDR1 SEHNR and CDR2 FQNEAQ come from the germline V gene (reference sequence). The V gene end was trimmed by 1 base and the J gene end by 12 bases; junction bases not matched to a gene: 8. The DNA for the CDR3 is TGTGCCAGCAGCTTAGTTGGACAGGGCCTGGGGCAGTTCTTC. Protein product: CASSLVGQGLGQFF. The whole variable domain, filled in from reference TRBV7-9 and TRBJ2-1, reads DTGVSQNPRHKITKRGQNVTFRCDPISEHNRLYWYRQTLGQGPEFLTYFQNEAQLEKSRLLSDRFSAERPKGSFSTLEIQRTEQGDSAMYLCASSLVGQGLGQFFGPGTRLTVL.

The chain combines TRBV5-6 with TRBJ2-3, with TRBD2 identical over 14 bases. CDR3 size: 15 residues. Germline V gene data show CDR1 as SGHDT and CDR2 as YYEEEE. V trimming: 6 bases; J trimming: 5 bases; junction bases outside the gene matches: 5. The CDR3 is CASNTGLAGGDTQYF. The CDR3 coding sequence is TGTGCCAGCAACACAGGACTAGCGGGGGGAGATACGCAGTATTTT.

V gene TRBV6-6 combines with J gene TRBJ1-1; D remains ambiguous. Trimming stripped 2 bases from V and 8 bases from J, with 12 bases between. Germline V gives CDR1 MNHNY, CDR2 SVGAGI (reference sequence). The CDR3 is made up of 13 amino acids. CDR3 in amino acids: CASSYEAVDEAFF. In DNA, the CDR3 is TGTGCCAGCAGTTACGAGGCAGTCGACGAAGCTTTCTTT.

The CDR3 protein is CASSRSWGSGEPQHF. CDR3 nucleotides: TGTGCCAGCAGCCGTAGTTGGGGATCGGGGGAGCCCCAGCATTTT. The chain recombines TRBV9 with TRBJ1-5, with D tentatively TRBD1 (5 bases). Trimming pared 4 bases from V and 8 bases from J, leaving 19 bases between. From germline, CDR1 is SGDLS and CDR2 YYNGEE. This CDR3 spans 15 amino acids. The full variable domain, in which reference TRBV9 and TRBJ1-5 provide the parts outside the CDR3, is DSGVTQTPKHLITATGQRVTLRCSPRSGDLSVYWYQQSLDQGLQFLIQYYNGEERAKGNILERFSAQQFPDLHSELNLSSLELGDSALYFCASSRSWGSGEPQHFGDGTRLSIL.

The rearrangement links TRBV4-1 to TRBJ2-2; 9 nucleotides match TRBD1. Trimming cost V 0 bases and J 4 bases; bases outside gene matches: 3. This CDR3 region has 16 residues. Germline lookup yields CDR1 MGHRA and CDR2 YSYEKL. The CDR3 nucleotides are TGCGCCAGCAGCCAAGAGACAGGGGGAACCACCGGGGAGCTGTTTTTT. This encodes CASSQETGGTTGELFF.

The chain is built from TRBV10-3 and TRBJ2-7, with D tentatively TRBD1 (6 bases). In germline, CDR1 is ENHRY, CDR2 SYGVKD. The V and J ends lost 1 base and 3 bases respectively, with 16 bases between them. The length of the CDR3 is 16 residues. The CDR3 loop reads CAISELDRDTFYEQYF. The CDR3 DNA reads as TGTGCCATCAGTGAGTTAGACCGGGACACTTTCTACGAGCAGTACTTC.

This clone appeared a few times. The V and J genes are TRBV28 and TRBJ1-2; D may be TRBD1 (6 bases). Germline V CDR1 and CDR2: MDHEN, SYDVKM. The ends were cut back, 8 bases at V and 7 bases at J, with 17 bases in the middle. The CDR3 consists of 13 residues. The CDR3 nucleotides read TGTGCCAGCCTGGGGGCTCGCCAGAGTGGCTACACCTTC. Its protein product is CASLGARQSGYTF.

The CDR3 nucleotides are TGTGCCAGCGGCGGGCAGGGGAATCAGCAGGCTTTCTTT. Protein product: CASGGQGNQQAFF. The chain employs TRBV28 and TRBJ1-1; D perhaps matches TRBD1 (6 bases). This CDR3 is built from 13 residues. The V gene's germline CDR1 is MDHEN and CDR2 SYDVKM. V lost 8 bases to trimming and J lost 11 bases, with 21 bases between them.

The chain couples TRBV28 to TRBJ2-5; D unresolved. Germline CDR1 MDHEN, CDR2 SYDVKM. With 2 bases removed from V and 1 base from J, the gap between germline ends came to 8 bases. The CDR3 extends over 14 amino acids. The CDR3 spells CASSLLGLQETQYF. CDR3 in DNA: TGTGCCAGCAGTTTACTGGGCCTCCAAGAGACCCAGTACTTC. The full variable domain, in which reference TRBV28 and TRBJ2-5 provide the parts outside the CDR3, is DVKVTQSSRYLVKRTGEKVFLECVQDMDHENMFWYRQDPGLGLRLIYFSYDVKMKEKGDIPEGYSVSREKKERFSLILESASTNQTSMYLCASSLLGLQETQYFGPGTRLLVL.

The chain has TRBV12-5 and TRBJ1-1; 8 bases are shared with TRBD1. Germline loops: CDR1 LGHNT, CDR2 FRNRAP. The V gene end was trimmed by 5 bases and the J gene end by 1 base; junction bases not matched to a gene: 6. The CDR3 is 15 residues long. The CDR3 sequence is CASGDRDRRNTEAFF. As DNA, the CDR3 is TGTGCTAGTGGTGACCGGGACAGGAGGAACACTGAAGCTTTCTTT.

The chain couples TRBV28 to TRBJ2-7, with TRBD2 matching 9 bases. The CDR3 runs to 14 residues. V gave up 3 bases and J gave up 6 bases; unmatched junction bases: 6. Germline assignment: CDR1 MDHEN and CDR2 SYDVKM. The CDR3 protein is CASSFRLAGSEQYF. In DNA, the CDR3 is TGTGCCAGCAGTTTTCGGCTAGCGGGGAGCGAGCAGTACTTC.

This clone was observed a few times. This rearrangement joins TRBV7-9 to TRBJ2-7; D remains unclear. The CDR3 is made up of 14 amino acids. Germline assignment: CDR1 SEHNR and CDR2 FQNEAQ (reference sequence). V dropped 1 base and J dropped 4 bases, with 11 bases sitting between them. CDR3 region: CASSLELEIYEQYF. CDR3 in DNA: TGTGCCAGCAGCTTAGAACTGGAGATTTACGAGCAGTACTTC.

The chain has TRBV2 and TRBJ1-2; D may be TRBD1 (5 bases). The germline gives CDR1 SNHLY, CDR2 FYNNEI. V was shortened by 7 bases and J by 7 bases, with 13 bases between the two germline ends. This CDR3 contains 12 residues. CDR3 region: CASTWGRGGYTF. CDR3 bases: TGTGCCAGCACCTGGGGGAGGGGTGGCTACACCTTC.

The chain carries TRBV25-1 and TRBJ1-2; D gene ambiguous. Trimming removed 4 bases at V and 0 bases at J, with 18 bases between. Germline-derived CDR1 and CDR2 are MGHDK and SYGVNS. The CDR3 is 17 residues long. CDR3 in amino acids: CASSGTFGQDSNYGYTF. The CDR3 bases are TGTGCCAGCAGTGGGACCTTCGGGCAGGACTCTAACTATGGCTACACCTTC.

The CDR3 loop reads CASSPQGDDYGYTF. The CDR3 nucleotides read TGTGCCAGCTCACCACAGGGGGATGACTATGGCTACACCTTC. The V and J genes are TRBV18 and TRBJ1-2; D is perhaps TRBD1 (6 bases). Germline-derived CDR1 and CDR2 are KGHSH and LQKENI. Trimming took 1 base from V and 3 from J, leaving 9 bases between them. The CDR3 consists of 14 residues.

This clone was seen only a few times. This chain joins TRBV6-5 and TRBJ2-7, with 11 bases matching TRBD1. The V gene end was trimmed by 5 bases and the J gene end by 6 bases; junction bases not matched to a gene: 9. Germline V gene lookup returns CDR1 MNHEY and CDR2 SVGAGI. This CDR3 spans 15 amino acids. CDR3 in DNA: TGTGCCAGCAGTCCCGCGGACAGGGGGCTAGGCGAGCAGTACTTC. Encoded protein: CASSPADRGLGEQYF.

The chain joins TRBV7-9 to TRBJ1-1, with D perhaps matching TRBD1 (6 bases). V dropped 5 bases and J dropped 5 bases, with 18 bases sitting between them. The CDR3 spans 15 residues. From germline, CDR1 is SEHNR and CDR2 FQNEAQ (reference sequence). This CDR3 is CASSPTAIRGTEAFF. In DNA, the CDR3 is TGTGCCAGCAGCCCCACGGCAATCAGGGGAACTGAAGCTTTCTTT. The whole variable domain, filled in from reference TRBV7-9 and TRBJ1-1, reads DTGVSQNPRHKITKRGQNVTFRCDPISEHNRLYWYRQTLGQGPEFLTYFQNEAQLEKSRLLSDRFSAERPKGSFSTLEIQRTEQGDSAMYLCASSPTAIRGTEAFFGQGTRLTVV.

With respect to this clone: Sequence at one end of the junction differs from germline and may be a read error. The gene calls are TRBV7-2 and TRBJ2-2; 8 bases align to TRBD1. This CDR3 region has 16 residues. Germline lookup yields CDR1 SGHTA and CDR2 FQGNSA. CDR3 in DNA: TGTGCCAGCAGCTTACTGGACAGGGCGGGCACCGGGCAGCTGTTTTTT. Amino acids: CASSLLDRAGTGQLFF.